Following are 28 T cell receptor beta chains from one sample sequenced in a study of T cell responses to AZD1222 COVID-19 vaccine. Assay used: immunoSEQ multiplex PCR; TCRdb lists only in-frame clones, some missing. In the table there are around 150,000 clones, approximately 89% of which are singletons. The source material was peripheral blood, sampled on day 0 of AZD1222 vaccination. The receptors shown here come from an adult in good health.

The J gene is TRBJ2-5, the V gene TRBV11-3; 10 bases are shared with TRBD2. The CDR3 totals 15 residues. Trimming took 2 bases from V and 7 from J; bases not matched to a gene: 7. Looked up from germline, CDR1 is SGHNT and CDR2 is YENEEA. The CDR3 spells CASSLPSGSVGTQYF. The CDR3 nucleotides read TGTGCCAGCAGCTTACCTAGCGGGAGCGTCGGGACCCAGTACTTC.

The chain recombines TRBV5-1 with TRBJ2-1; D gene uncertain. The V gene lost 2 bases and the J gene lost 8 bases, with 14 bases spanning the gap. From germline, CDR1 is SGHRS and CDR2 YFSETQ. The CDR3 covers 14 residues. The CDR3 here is CASSFDLGYDEQFF. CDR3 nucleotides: TGCGCCAGCAGCTTTGATTTGGGGTACGATGAGCAGTTCTTC.

In DNA form, the CDR3 reads TGTGCCAGCAAACCGGGAAACACTGAAGCTTTCTTT. As protein: CASKPGNTEAFF. The V and J genes are TRBV6-5 and TRBJ1-1; the D is unclear. The CDR3 length is 12 residues. The germline V and J ends were trimmed by 7 bases and 2 bases, with 8 bases remaining between them. The germline V gene has CDR1 MNHEY and CDR2 SVGAGI.

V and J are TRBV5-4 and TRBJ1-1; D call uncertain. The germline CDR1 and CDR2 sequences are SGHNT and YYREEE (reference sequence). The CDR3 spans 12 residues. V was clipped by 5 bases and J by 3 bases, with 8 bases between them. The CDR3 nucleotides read TGTGCCAGCAGGCGATTGGACACTGAAGCTTTCTTT. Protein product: CASRRLDTEAFF.

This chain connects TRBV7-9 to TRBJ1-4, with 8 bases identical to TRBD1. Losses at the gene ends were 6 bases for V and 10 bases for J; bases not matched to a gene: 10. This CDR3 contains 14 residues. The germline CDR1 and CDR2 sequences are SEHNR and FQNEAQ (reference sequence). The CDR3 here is CASSSDRGIGKLFF. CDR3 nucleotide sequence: TGTGCCAGCAGTTCCGACAGGGGTATAGGAAAACTGTTTTTT.

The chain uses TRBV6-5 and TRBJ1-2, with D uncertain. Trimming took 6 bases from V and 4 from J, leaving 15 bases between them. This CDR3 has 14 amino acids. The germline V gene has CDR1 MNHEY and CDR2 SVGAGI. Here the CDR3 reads CASSPIVQAYGYTF. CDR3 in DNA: TGTGCCAGCAGCCCGATCGTCCAGGCCTATGGCTACACCTTC.

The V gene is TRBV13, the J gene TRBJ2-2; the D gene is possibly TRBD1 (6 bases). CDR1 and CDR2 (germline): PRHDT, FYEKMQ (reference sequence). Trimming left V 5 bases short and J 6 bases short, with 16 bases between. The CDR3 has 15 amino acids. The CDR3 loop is CASSGLQGRAGELFF. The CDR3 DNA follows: TGTGCCAGCAGCGGACTGCAGGGGAGAGCCGGGGAGCTGTTTTTT.

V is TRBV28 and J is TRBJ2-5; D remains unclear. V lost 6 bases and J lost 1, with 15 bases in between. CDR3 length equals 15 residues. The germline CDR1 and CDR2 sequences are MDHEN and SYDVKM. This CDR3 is CASSLGSRGQETQYF. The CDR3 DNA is TGTGCCAGCAGCCTCGGATCTAGAGGCCAAGAGACCCAGTACTTC.

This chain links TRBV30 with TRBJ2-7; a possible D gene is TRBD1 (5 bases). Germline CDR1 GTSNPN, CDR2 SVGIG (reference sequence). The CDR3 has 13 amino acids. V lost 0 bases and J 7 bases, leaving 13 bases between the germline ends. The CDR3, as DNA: TGTGCCTGGAGTGTGCAGGGAAGTGGAGAGCAGTACTTC. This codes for CAWSVQGSGEQYF.

The DNA of the CDR3 is TGTGCTGTCGAGGTTCTGGTAGCGGGAGGAACAGATACGCAGTATTTT. Translation: CAVEVLVAGGTDTQYF. The chain uses TRBV30 and TRBJ2-3; 10 nucleotides line up with TRBD2. Germline V CDR1 and CDR2: GTSNPN, SVGIG (reference sequence). This CDR3 spans 16 amino acids.

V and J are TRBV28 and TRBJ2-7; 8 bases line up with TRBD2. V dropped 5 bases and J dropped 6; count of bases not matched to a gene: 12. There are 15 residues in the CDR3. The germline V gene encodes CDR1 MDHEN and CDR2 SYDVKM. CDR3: CASSTRTSSGPEQYF. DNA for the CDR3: TGTGCCAGCAGTACCCGGACTAGCTCGGGGCCCGAGCAGTACTTC.

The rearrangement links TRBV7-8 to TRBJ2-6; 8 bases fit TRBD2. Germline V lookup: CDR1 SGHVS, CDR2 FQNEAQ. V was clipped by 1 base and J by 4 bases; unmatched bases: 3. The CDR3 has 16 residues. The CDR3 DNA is TGTGCCAGCAGCTTAGAACTAGCGGTGGGGGCCAACGTCCTGACTTTC. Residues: CASSLELAVGANVLTF.

The CDR3 protein is CASSPPGTGNYGYTF. The CDR3 nucleotides read TGTGCCAGCAGTCCTCCAGGGACAGGGAACTATGGCTACACCTTC. This chain connects TRBV28 to TRBJ1-2, with TRBD1 matching over 9 bases. Per germline, CDR1 MDHEN and CDR2 SYDVKM. The CDR3 loop spans 15 amino acids. With V trimmed by 5 bases and J by 2 bases, 6 bases remained unmatched.

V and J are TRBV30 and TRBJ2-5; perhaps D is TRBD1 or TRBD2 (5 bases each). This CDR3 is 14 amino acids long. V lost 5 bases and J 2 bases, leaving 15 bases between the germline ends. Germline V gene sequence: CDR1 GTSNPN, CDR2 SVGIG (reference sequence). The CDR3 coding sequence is TGTGCCTGGGACCCGGGACGGCGGCAAGAGACCCAGTACTTC. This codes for CAWDPGRRQETQYF.

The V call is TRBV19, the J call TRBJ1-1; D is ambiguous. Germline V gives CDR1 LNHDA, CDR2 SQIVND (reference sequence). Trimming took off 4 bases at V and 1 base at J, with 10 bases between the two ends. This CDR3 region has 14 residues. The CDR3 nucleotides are TGTGCCAGTAGTAAGGGTACTACGAACACTGAAGCTTTCTTT. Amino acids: CASSKGTTNTEAFF.

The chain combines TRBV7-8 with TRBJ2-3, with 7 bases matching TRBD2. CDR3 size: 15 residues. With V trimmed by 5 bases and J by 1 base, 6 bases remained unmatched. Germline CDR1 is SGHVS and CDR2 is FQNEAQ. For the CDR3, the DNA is TGTGCCAGCAGCCGAGATGGGGGGGGCACAGATACGCAGTATTTT. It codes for CASSRDGGGTDTQYF.

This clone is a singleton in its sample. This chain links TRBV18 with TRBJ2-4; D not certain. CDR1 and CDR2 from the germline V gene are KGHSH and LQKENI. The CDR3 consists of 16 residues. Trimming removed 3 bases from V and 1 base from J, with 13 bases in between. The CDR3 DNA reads TGTGCCAGCTCACCCTTGCTGGGTAGGGCCAAAAACATTCAGTACTTC. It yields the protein CASSPLLGRAKNIQYF.

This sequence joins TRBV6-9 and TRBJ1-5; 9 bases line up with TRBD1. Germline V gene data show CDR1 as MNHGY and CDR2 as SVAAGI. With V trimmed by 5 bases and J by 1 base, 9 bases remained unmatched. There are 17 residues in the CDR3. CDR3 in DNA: TGTGCCAGCAGTCAATCGGGACAGGGAATGAGCAATCAGCCCCAGCATTTT. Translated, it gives CASSQSGQGMSNQPQHF.

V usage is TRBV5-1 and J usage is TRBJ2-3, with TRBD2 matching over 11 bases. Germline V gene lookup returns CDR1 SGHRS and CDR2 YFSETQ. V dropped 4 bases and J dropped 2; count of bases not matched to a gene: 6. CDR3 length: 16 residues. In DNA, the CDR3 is TGCGCCAGCAGCCTATTAGCGGGGGGGAACACAGATACGCAGTATTTT. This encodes CASSLLAGGNTDTQYF.

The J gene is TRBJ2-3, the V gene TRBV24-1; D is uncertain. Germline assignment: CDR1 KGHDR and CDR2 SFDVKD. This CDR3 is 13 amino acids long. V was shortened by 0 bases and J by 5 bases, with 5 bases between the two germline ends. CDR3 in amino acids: CATSDLYEDTQYF. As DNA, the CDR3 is TGTGCCACCAGTGATTTGTACGAAGATACGCAGTATTTT.

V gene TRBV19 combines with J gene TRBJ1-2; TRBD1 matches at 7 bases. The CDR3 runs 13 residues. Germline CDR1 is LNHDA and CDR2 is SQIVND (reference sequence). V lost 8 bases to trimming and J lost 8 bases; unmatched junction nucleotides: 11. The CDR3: CASRTLGGKGYTF. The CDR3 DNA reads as TGTGCCAGTCGGACCTTAGGGGGCAAGGGCTACACCTTC. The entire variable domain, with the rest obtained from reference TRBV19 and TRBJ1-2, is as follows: DGGITQSPKYLFRKEGQNVTLSCEQNLNHDAMYWYRQDPGQGLRLIYYSQIVNDFQKGDIAEGYSVSREKKESFPLTVTSAQKNPTAFYLCASRTLGGKGYTFGSGTRLTVV.

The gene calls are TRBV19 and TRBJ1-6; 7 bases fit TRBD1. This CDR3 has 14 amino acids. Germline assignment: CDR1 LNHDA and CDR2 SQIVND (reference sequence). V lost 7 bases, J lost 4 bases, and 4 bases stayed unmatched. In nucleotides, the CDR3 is TGTGCCAGTAACGAGGGGGCTTATAATTCACCCCTCCACTTT. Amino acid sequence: CASNEGAYNSPLHF.

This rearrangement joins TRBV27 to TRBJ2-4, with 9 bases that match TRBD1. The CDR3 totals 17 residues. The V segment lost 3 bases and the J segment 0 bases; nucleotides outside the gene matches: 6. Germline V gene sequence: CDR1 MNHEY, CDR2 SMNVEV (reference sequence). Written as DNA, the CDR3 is TGTGCCAGCAGTTTGAGGGGACAGGGAAGAGCCAAAAACATTCAGTACTTC. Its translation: CASSLRGQGRAKNIQYF.

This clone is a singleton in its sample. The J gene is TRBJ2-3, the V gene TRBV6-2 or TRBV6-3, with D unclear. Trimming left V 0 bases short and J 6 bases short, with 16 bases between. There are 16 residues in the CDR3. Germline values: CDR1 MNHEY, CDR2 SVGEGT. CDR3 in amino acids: CASSYSAVFYRDTQYF. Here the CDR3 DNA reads TGTGCCAGCAGTTACTCCGCGGTATTCTATCGGGATACGCAGTATTTT.

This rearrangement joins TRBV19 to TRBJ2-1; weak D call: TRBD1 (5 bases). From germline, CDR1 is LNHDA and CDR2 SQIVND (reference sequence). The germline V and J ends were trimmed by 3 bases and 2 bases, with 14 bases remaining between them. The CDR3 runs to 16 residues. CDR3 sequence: CASSIGWAGPYNEQFF. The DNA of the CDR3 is TGTGCCAGTAGTATTGGCTGGGCAGGGCCCTACAATGAGCAGTTCTTC.

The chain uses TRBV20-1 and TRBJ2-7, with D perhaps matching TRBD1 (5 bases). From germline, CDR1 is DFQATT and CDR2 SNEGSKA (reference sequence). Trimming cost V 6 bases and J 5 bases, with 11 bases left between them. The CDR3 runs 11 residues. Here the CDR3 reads CSAQGNNEQYF. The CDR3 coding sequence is TGCAGTGCGCAGGGAAACAACGAGCAGTACTTC.

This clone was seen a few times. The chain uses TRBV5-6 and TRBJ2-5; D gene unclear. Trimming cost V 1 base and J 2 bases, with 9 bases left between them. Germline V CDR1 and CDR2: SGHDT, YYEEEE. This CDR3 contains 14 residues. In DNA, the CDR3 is TGTGCCAGCAGCTTGATTGACGGTCAAGAGACCCAGTACTTC. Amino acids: CASSLIDGQETQYF.

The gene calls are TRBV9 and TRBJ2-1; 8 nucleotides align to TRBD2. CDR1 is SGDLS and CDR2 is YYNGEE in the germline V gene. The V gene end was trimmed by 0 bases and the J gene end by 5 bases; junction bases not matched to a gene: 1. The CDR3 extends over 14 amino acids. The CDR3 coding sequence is TGTGCCAGCAGCGTAGAACTAGCGGACAATGAGCAGTTCTTC. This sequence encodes CASSVELADNEQFF.